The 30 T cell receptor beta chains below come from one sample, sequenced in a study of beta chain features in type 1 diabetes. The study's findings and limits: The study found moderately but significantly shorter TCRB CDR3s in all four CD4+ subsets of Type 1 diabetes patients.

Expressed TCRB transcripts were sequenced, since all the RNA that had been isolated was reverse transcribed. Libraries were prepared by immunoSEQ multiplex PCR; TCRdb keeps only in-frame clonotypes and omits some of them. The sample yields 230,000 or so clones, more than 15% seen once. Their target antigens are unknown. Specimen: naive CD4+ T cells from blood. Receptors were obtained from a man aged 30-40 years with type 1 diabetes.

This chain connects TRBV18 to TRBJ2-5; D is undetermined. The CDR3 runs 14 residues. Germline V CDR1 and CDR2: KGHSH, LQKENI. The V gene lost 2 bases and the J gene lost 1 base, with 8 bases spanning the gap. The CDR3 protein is CASSPSRAQETQYF. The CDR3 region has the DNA TGTGCCAGCTCACCAAGTCGGGCCCAAGAGACCCAGTACTTC.

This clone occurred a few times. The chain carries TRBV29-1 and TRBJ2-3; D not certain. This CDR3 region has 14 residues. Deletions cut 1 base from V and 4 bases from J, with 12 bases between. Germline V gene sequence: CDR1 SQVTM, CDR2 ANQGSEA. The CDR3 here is CSVEGRLRPDTQYF. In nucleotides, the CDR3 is TGCAGCGTTGAAGGAAGGCTGCGACCAGATACGCAGTATTTT.

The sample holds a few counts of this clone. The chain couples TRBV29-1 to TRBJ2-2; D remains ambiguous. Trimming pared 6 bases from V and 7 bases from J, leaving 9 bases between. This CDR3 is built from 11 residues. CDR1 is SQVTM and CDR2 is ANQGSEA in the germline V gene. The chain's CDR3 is CSVTGDGELFF. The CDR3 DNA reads TGCAGCGTGACGGGTGACGGGGAGCTGTTTTTT.

The CDR3 DNA follows: TGTGCCATCAGTGAGATTAGCGGGAGAGCATCCTACGAGCAGTACTTC. Protein: CAISEISGRASYEQYF. V gene TRBV10-3 combines with J gene TRBJ2-7; 9 bases line up with TRBD2. Per the germline V gene, CDR1 is ENHRY and CDR2 is SYGVKD. V lost 2 bases, J lost 1 base, and 6 bases stayed unmatched. This CDR3 contains 16 residues.

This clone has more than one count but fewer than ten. The chain's CDR3 is CATSREGNYEQYF. The DNA of the CDR3 is TGTGCCACCAGCAGAGAGGGAAACTACGAGCAGTACTTC. The chain employs TRBV15 and TRBJ2-7; no definite D call. The V end lost 0 bases, the J end lost 3 bases, and 6 bases lay between the germline ends. The CDR3 runs to 13 residues. Per germline, CDR1 LNHNV and CDR2 YYDKDF (reference sequence).

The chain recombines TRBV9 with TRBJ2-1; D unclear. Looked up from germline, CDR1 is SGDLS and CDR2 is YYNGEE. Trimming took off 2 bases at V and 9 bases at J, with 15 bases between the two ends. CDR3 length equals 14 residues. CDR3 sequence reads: CASSVSPKQSEQFF. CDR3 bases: TGTGCCAGCAGCGTGAGCCCGAAACAGAGTGAGCAGTTCTTC.

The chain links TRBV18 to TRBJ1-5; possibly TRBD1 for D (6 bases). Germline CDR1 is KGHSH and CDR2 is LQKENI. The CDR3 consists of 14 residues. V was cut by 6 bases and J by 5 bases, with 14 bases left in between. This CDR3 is CASSIGGRDQPQHF. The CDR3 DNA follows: TGTGCCAGCTCCATTGGGGGCAGGGATCAGCCCCAGCATTTT.

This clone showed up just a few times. The CDR3 protein is CAISENQETQYF. The CDR3 DNA follows: TGTGCCATCAGTGAGAATCAAGAGACCCAGTACTTC. This sequence joins TRBV10-3 and TRBJ2-5; D ambiguous. Trimming cost V 2 bases and J 2 bases, with 3 bases left between them. Germline CDR1 ENHRY, CDR2 SYGVKD. The CDR3 totals 12 residues.

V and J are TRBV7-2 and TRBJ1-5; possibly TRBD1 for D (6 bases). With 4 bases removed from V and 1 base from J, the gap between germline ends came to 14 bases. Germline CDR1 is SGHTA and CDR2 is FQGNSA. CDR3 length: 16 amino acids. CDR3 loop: CASSSQQGISNQPQHF. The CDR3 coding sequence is TGTGCCAGCAGCTCCCAACAGGGCATCAGCAATCAGCCCCAGCATTTT. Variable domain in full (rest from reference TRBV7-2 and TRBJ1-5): GAGVSQSPSNKVTEKGKDVELRCDPISGHTALYWYRQSLGQGLEFLIYFQGNSAPDKSGLPSDRFSAERTGGSVSTLTIQRTQQEDSAVYLCASSSQQGISNQPQHFGDGTRLSIL.

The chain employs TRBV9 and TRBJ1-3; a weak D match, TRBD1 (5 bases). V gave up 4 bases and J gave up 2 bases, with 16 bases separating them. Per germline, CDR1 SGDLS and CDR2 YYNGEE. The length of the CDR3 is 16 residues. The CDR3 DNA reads TGTGCCAGCAGCAGTCAGCGGGCAGGGACTGGAAACACCATATATTTT. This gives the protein CASSSQRAGTGNTIYF.

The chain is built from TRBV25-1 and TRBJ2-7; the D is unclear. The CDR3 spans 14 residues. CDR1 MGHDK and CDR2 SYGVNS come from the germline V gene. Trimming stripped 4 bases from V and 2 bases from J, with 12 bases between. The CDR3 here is CASSVGITTYEQYF. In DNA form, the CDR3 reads TGTGCCAGCAGTGTAGGAATTACAACCTACGAGCAGTACTTC.

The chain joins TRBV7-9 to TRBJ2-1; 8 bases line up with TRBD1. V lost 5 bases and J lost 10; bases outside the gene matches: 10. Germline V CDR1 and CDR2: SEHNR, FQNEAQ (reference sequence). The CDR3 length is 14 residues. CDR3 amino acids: CASSPITDRDEQFF. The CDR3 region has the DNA TGTGCCAGCAGCCCGATAACGGACAGGGACGAGCAGTTCTTC.

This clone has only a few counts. The CDR3 DNA reads as TGTGCCAGTTCTTATACAGGGTTCGGTTTAAATGAGCAGTTCTTC. Translation gives CASSYTGFGLNEQFF. V is TRBV19 and J is TRBJ2-1, with D possibly TRBD1 on 6 matching bases. Trimming left V 8 bases short and J 7 bases short, with 21 bases between. The germline CDR1 and CDR2 sequences are LNHDA and SQIVND (reference sequence). CDR3 length: 15 residues.

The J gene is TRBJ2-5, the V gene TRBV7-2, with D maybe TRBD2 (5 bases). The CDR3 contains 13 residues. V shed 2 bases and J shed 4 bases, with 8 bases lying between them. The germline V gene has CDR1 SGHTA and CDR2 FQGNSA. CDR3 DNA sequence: TGTGCCAGCAGCTTAACGGCGGGAGAGACCCAGTACTTC. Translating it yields CASSLTAGETQYF.

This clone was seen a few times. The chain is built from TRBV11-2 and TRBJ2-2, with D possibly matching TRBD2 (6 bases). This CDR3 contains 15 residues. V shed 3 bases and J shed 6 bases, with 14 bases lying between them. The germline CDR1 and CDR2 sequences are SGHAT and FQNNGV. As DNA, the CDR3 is TGTGCCAGCAGCTTGACTAGTCATCCCGCCGGGGAGCTGTTTTTT. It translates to CASSLTSHPAGELFF.

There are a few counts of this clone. The CDR3 DNA reads TGTGCCAGCAGCTTGCCGGGAGAAACCCAGTATTTT. It yields the protein CASSLPGETQYF. The J gene is TRBJ2-3, the V gene TRBV5-4; TRBD2 is a possible D gene (6 bases). The germline V gene has CDR1 SGHNT and CDR2 YYREEE (reference sequence). The V and J ends lost 1 base and 12 bases respectively, with 12 bases between them. The CDR3 length is 12 residues. The whole variable domain, remainder taken from reference TRBV5-4 and TRBJ2-3, is ETGVTQSPTHLIKTRGQQVTLRCSSQSGHNTVSWYQQALGQGPQFIFQYYREEENGRGNFPPRFSGLQFPNYSSELNVNALELDDSALYLCASSLPGETQYFGPGTRLTVL.

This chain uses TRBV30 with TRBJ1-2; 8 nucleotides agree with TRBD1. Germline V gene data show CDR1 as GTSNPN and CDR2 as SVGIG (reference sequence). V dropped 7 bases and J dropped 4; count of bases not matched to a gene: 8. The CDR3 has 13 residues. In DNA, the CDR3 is TGTGCCTCTGCAGGGGGCAAGGTCTATGGCTACACCTTC. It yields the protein CASAGGKVYGYTF.

The CDR3 is CASATYGTKLFF. The CDR3 DNA follows: TGCGCCAGCGCCACGTACGGGACGAAGCTGTTTTTT. The chain uses TRBV4-1 and TRBJ1-4; a weak D match, TRBD1 (5 bases). The ends were cut back, 8 bases at V and 14 bases at J, with 18 bases in the middle. Germline values: CDR1 MGHRA, CDR2 YSYEKL. This CDR3 has 12 amino acids.

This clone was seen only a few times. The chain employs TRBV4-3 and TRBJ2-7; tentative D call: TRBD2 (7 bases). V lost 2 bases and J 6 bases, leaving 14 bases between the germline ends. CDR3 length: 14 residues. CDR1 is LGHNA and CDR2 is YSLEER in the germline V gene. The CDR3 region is CASSQTGRGGEQYF. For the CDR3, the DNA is TGCGCCAGCAGCCAAACAGGGAGGGGAGGCGAGCAGTACTTC.

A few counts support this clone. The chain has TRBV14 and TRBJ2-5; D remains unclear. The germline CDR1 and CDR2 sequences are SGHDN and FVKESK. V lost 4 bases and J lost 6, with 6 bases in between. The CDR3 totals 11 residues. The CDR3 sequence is CASSLTKTQYF. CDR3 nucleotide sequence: TGTGCCAGCAGCCTCACGAAGACCCAGTACTTC. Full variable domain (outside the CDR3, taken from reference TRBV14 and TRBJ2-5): EAGVTQFPSHSVIEKGQTVTLRCDPISGHDNLYWYRRVMGKEIKFLLHFVKESKQDESGMPNNRFLAERTGGTYSTLKVQPAELEDSGVYFCASSLTKTQYFGPGTRLLVL.

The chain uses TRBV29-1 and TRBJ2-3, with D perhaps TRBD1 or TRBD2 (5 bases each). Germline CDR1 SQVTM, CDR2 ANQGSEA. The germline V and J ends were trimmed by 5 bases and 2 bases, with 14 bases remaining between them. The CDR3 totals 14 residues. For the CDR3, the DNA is TGCAGCGTTTCCTCCGGGACGTACACAGATACGCAGTATTTT. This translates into CSVSSGTYTDTQYF.

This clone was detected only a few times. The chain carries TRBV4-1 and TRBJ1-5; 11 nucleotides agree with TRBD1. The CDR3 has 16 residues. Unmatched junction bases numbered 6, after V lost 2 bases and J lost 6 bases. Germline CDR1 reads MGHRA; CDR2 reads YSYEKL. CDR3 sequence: CASSQSRDRGSQPQHF. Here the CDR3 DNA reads TGCGCCAGCAGCCAATCCCGGGACAGGGGGTCTCAGCCCCAGCATTTT.

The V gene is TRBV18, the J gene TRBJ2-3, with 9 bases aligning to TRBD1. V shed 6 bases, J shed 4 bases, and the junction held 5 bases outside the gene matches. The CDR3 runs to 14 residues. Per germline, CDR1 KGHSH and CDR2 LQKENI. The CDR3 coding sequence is TGTGCCAGCTCCCGTGGGACAGGGCCAGATACGCAGTATTTT. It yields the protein CASSRGTGPDTQYF. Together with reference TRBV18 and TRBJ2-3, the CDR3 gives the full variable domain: NAGVMQNPRHLVRRRGQEARLRCSPMKGHSHVYWYRQLPEEGLKFMVYLQKENIIDESGMPKERFSAEFPKEGPSILRIQQVVRGDSAAYFCASSRGTGPDTQYFGPGTRLTVL.

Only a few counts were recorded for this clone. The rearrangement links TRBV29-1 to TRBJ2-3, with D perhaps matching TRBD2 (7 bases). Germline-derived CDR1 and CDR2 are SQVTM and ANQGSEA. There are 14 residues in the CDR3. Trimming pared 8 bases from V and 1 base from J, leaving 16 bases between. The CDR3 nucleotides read TGCAGCCTTACGGGGGGCGAGGGCACAGATACGCAGTATTTT. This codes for CSLTGGEGTDTQYF.

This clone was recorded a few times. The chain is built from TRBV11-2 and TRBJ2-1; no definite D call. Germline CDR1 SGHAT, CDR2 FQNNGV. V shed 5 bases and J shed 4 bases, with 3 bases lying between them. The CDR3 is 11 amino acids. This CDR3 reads CASSPYNEQFF. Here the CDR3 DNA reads TGTGCCAGCAGCCCGTACAATGAGCAGTTCTTC.

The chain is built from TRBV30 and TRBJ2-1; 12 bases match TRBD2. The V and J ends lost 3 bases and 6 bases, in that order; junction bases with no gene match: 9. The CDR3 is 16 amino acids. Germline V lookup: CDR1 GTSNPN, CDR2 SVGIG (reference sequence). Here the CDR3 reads CAWSRNLAGGPNEQFF. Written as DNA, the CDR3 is TGTGCCTGGAGCCGTAATCTAGCGGGAGGGCCCAATGAGCAGTTCTTC.

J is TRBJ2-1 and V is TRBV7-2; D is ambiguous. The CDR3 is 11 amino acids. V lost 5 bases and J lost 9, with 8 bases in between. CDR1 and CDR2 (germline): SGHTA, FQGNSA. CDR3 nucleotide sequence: TGTGCCAGCAGCCGAAGAAGTGAGCAGTTCTTC. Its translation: CASSRRSEQFF.

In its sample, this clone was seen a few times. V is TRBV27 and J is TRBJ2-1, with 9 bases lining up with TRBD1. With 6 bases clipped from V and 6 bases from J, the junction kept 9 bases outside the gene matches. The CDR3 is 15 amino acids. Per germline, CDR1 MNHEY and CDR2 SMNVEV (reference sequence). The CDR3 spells CASRRGTGQSNEQFF. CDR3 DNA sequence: TGTGCCAGCAGACGCGGGACAGGGCAGAGCAATGAGCAGTTCTTC.

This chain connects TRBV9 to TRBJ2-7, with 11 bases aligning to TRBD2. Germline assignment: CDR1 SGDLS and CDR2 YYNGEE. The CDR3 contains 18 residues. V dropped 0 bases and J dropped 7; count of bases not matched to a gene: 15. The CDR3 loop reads CASSVGASRLAGGEEQYF. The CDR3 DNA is TGTGCCAGCAGCGTAGGGGCTTCACGGCTAGCGGGAGGAGAAGAGCAGTACTTC.

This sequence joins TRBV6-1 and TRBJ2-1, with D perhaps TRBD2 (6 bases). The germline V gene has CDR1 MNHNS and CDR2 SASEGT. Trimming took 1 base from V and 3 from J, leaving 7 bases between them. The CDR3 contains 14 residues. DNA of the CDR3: TGTGCCAGCAGTGAAGGCGGGAACTACAATGAGCAGTTCTTC. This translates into CASSEGGNYNEQFF.